The sequence of this T cell receptor (beta chain) was determined in a study of T cells in Graves' hyperthyroidism and ophthalmopathy. Findings and caveats of the study: Before onset, ophthalmopathy was predicted by the model a median approximately 6.6 months earlier.

Deletions cut 5 bases from V and 4 bases from J, with 12 bases between. Germline values: CDR1 MNHNS, CDR2 SASEGT. The CDR3 sequence is 14 residues long. RNA transcripts yielded amplified TCR beta CDR3 regions. In the first-round RT-PCR of the TCR CDR3, the HTBI primer set was used. TCRdb re-analysed the multiplex PCR reads in MiXCR, keeping a single row per CDR3 protein. The sample lists roughly 550,000 distinct CDR3 sequences; about 15% were seen once. Under 3 months was the duration of disease in ophthalmopathy patients, who also had a Clinical Activity Score of at least 3 and a NOSPECS grade of at least 4. Lactation, pregnancy, other autoimmune disease or uncontrolled infection excluded patients. Diagnosis rested on symptoms, serum thyroxine and TRAb, thyroid ultrasound, and orbital computed tomography. This clonotype occurred a few times. Its antigen is not known.

The sequencing sample was made of blood. The rearrangement links TRBV6-1 to TRBJ2-1; weak D call: TRBD2 (6 bases). This clonotype was sampled from a woman in her 30s with Graves' ophthalmopathy. CDR3 DNA sequence: TGTGCCAGCAGTAGGGGACTTTTTTACAATGAGCAGTTCTTC. Residues: CASSRGLFYNEQFF.